Presented here are 5 T cell receptor beta chains from one specimen sequenced in a study of vaccination effects on CD4 cells after COVID-19. Ahead of sequencing, the ViraFEST assay grew antigen-specific CD4+ T cells using viral peptide pools. Cells that had been cultured for ten to eleven days were the source of isolated CD4+ T cells. Previously uninfected by SARS-CoV-2, the vaccine recipients also showed negative nucleocapsid antibodies. Repertoires were generated with immunoSEQ multiplex PCR, while TCRdb's copy carries only in-frame clones and drops some. The sample has tens of thousands of clones; just under 80% are singletons. No antigens are known for them. This sample comprised CD4+ T cells from PBMCs cultured with HCoV-OC43 spike peptides, obtained before COVID-19 vaccination. Noted subset: HCoV-OC43 spike overlapping peptide pool stimulation. The source is a human donor who received a COVID-19 vaccine.

The rearrangement joins TRBV3-1 (or the pseudogene TRBV3-2) to TRBJ1-1, with D perhaps matching TRBD1 (6 bases). Germline-derived CDR1 and CDR2 are LGHDT and YNNKEL (reference sequence). Trimming took 6 bases from V and 0 from J, leaving 11 bases between them. The CDR3 totals 14 residues. This CDR3 is CASSLDRVNTEAFF. In DNA form, the CDR3 reads TGTGCCAGCAGTCTGGACAGAGTGAACACTGAAGCTTTCTTT.

V is TRBV12-5 and J is TRBJ1-5; D might be TRBD1 (5 bases). Germline V gives CDR1 LGHNT, CDR2 FRNRAP. The CDR3 extends over 16 amino acids. V was trimmed by 0 bases and J by 6 bases, leaving 15 bases between them. The CDR3 protein is CASGLVNQGRSQPQHF. The DNA for the CDR3 is TGTGCTAGTGGTTTGGTAAACCAGGGAAGGAGTCAGCCCCAGCATTTT.

The rearrangement links TRBV3-1 (or the pseudogene TRBV3-2) to TRBJ2-2, with 7 bases that match TRBD1. Germline V gives CDR1 LGHDT, CDR2 YNNKEL (reference sequence). V lost 1 base and J lost 0; bases outside the gene matches: 2. CDR3 length equals 16 residues. CDR3 amino acids: CASSQGQGSNTGELFF. The CDR3, as DNA: TGTGCCAGCAGCCAAGGACAGGGATCGAACACCGGGGAGCTGTTTTTT.

This clone was recorded once. The gene calls are TRBV6-2 or TRBV6-3 and TRBJ1-1; 7 positions match TRBD1. The CDR3 length is 15 residues. The V segment lost 2 bases and the J segment 5 bases; nucleotides outside the gene matches: 8. CDR1 is MNHEY and CDR2 is SVGEGT in the germline V gene. CDR3 in amino acids: CASSYDRVGSTEAFF. The CDR3 DNA reads TGTGCCAGCAGTTACGACAGGGTGGGAAGTACTGAAGCTTTCTTT.

The rearrangement links TRBV29-1 to TRBJ1-1; perhaps TRBD1 as D (5 bases). Per germline, CDR1 SQVTM and CDR2 ANQGSEA. The ends were cut back, 4 bases at V and 6 bases at J, with 18 bases in the middle. The CDR3 is 14 amino acids. The CDR3 is CSVVGRGVRAEAFF. In DNA, the CDR3 is TGCAGCGTTGTGGGGAGGGGAGTGAGGGCTGAAGCTTTCTTT.